This T cell receptor beta chain was identified during a study of control samples from healthy donors and cancer patients. Assay: immunoSEQ multiplex PCR; the TCRdb copy retains only in-frame clones and omits some. The profile shows 150,000 to 200,000 clones, 90% to 95% of them singletons. The CDR3 has 15 amino acids. CDR1 and CDR2 (germline): SGHNT, YYREEE (reference sequence). V was trimmed by 4 bases and J by 0 bases, leaving 13 bases between them. J is TRBJ1-2 and V is TRBV5-4; D might be TRBD1 (5 bases). Source material: blood. The TCR was taken from a middle-aged woman in good health. The DNA for the CDR3 is TGTGCCAGCAGCCCGGGGGGGGAGTCTAACTATGGCTACACCTTC. It specifies CASSPGGESNYGYTF.